A single sample gave rise to the 24 T cell receptor beta chains below, sequenced in a study of T-cell memory formation after mild COVID-19. TCRdb analysed the 5' RACE reads with MiXCR anew, one entry per CDR3 protein. The sample has approximately 300,000 distinct CDR3 sequences, 7% to 10% seen once; the top ten hold roughly 22%. The sample taken for sequencing was PBMCs or a T cell subset sorted from them (not recorded which). The receptors were gathered from a man between 18 and 29 years old who had mild COVID-19 (a few samples of this study predate the infection). Cell type and time point are not known.

This clonotype occurred a few times. V gene TRBV3-1 combines with J gene TRBJ1-3; D not certain. CDR1 is LGHDT, CDR2 YNNKEL, per germline (reference sequence). This CDR3 has 14 residues. V was shortened by 4 bases and J by 4 bases, with 11 bases between the two germline ends. CDR3 in DNA: TGTGCCAGCAGCCTACCCGAAACAGGAAACACCATATATTTT. The encoded protein is CASSLPETGNTIYF.

This clonotype was counted at least ten times. J is TRBJ2-7 and V is TRBV5-1; D tentatively fits TRBD1 or TRBD2 (5 bases each). This CDR3 is 14 amino acids long. In germline, CDR1 is SGHRS, CDR2 YFSETQ. V was trimmed by 3 bases and J by 1 base, leaving 11 bases between them. The CDR3 is CASSSRDPSYEQYF. The CDR3, as DNA: TGCGCCAGCAGCTCCCGGGACCCATCCTACGAGCAGTACTTC.

The rearrangement links TRBV7-6 to TRBJ2-7, with TRBD1 matching 7 bases. Germline V gene data show CDR1 as SGHVS and CDR2 as FNYEAQ. V trimming: 5 bases; J trimming: 0 bases; junction bases outside the gene matches: 7. This CDR3 spans 15 amino acids. In DNA, the CDR3 is TGTGCCAGCAGCCCGACAGGGTTGAGCTCCTACGAGCAGTACGTC. Protein product: CASSPTGLSSYEQYV.

The V and J genes are TRBV7-6 and TRBJ2-7; 8 bases agree with TRBD1. The J segment lost 4 bases and the V segment lost 7 bases, leaving 12 bases of the junction unmatched. The CDR3 sequence is 15 residues long. Germline loops: CDR1 SGHVS, CDR2 FNYEAQ. CDR3 protein: CASTLRTGMSYEQYF. CDR3 sequence (DNA): TGTGCCAGCACCCTCCGGACAGGGATGAGTTACGAGCAGTACTTC.

This chain joins TRBV5-6 and TRBJ1-5; TRBD1 is a possible D gene (5 bases). The CDR3 extends over 17 amino acids. Germline CDR1 SGHDT, CDR2 YYEEEE. V was clipped by 1 base and J by 4 bases, with 18 bases between them. Written as DNA, the CDR3 is TGTGCCAGCAGCTTGAATGAGATGGGACGGCGAAATCAGCCCCAGCATTTT. This gives the protein CASSLNEMGRRNQPQHF.

V gene TRBV20-1 combines with J gene TRBJ1-5; 8 positions match TRBD1. CDR3 size: 14 residues. V shed 6 bases, J shed 0 bases, and the junction held 4 bases outside the gene matches. Germline CDR1 is DFQATT and CDR2 is SNEGSKA (reference sequence). In DNA form, the CDR3 reads TGCAGTGCCCCACAGGGGGATAGCAATCAGCCCCAGCATTTT. Protein: CSAPQGDSNQPQHF.

This sequence joins TRBV12-3 or TRBV12-4 and TRBJ2-3, with D perhaps assigned TRBD1 or TRBD2 (5 bases each). The CDR3 has 14 residues. With 5 bases removed from V and 4 bases from J, the gap between germline ends came to 13 bases. CDR3 loop: CASSLRGVSDTQYF. The CDR3 bases are TGTGCCAGCAGTCTAAGAGGGGTCTCAGATACGCAGTATTTT.

This clonotype has only a few counts. The chain employs TRBV6-6 and TRBJ2-5; no clear D. The germline V gene encodes CDR1 MNHNY and CDR2 SVGAGI (reference sequence). Trimming took off 2 bases at V and 4 bases at J, with 8 bases between the two ends. The length of the CDR3 is 13 residues. The CDR3 DNA sequence: TGTGCCAGCAGTTACACGTCTGGAGAGACCCAGTACTTC. Translating it yields CASSYTSGETQYF.

The table lists this clonotype with many counts. J is TRBJ1-6 and V is TRBV5-1, with D possibly TRBD1 on 5 matching bases. The CDR3 sequence is 14 residues long. The V gene lost 0 bases and the J gene lost 6 bases, with 7 bases spanning the gap. Germline V gene lookup returns CDR1 SGHRS and CDR2 YFSETQ. The CDR3 loop reads CASSLVGGNSPLHF. The CDR3 DNA sequence: TGCGCCAGCAGCTTGGTGGGGGGTAATTCACCCCTCCACTTT.

This clonotype was detected only a few times. V and J are TRBV28 and TRBJ2-7; TRBD1 matches at 9 bases. The CDR3 consists of 18 residues. Germline V lookup: CDR1 MDHEN, CDR2 SYDVKM. V shed 4 bases, J shed 0 bases, and the junction held 13 bases outside the gene matches. This CDR3 reads CASSSRGIRDRDSYEQYV. The CDR3 DNA sequence: TGTGCCAGCAGTTCTAGGGGAATCCGGGACAGGGACTCCTACGAGCAGTACGTC.

This chain connects TRBV7-2 to TRBJ2-4; TRBD1 agrees at 8 bases. The CDR3 extends over 17 amino acids. V dropped 6 bases and J dropped 2; count of bases not matched to a gene: 12. The germline V gene encodes CDR1 SGHTA and CDR2 FQGNSA. In DNA, the CDR3 is TGTGCCAGCAGTCTTCCTCGGACAGGGACCACCAAAAACATTCAGTACTTC. As protein: CASSLPRTGTTKNIQYF.

This clonotype was observed many times. The chain employs TRBV7-2 and TRBJ2-1; 9 bases match TRBD1. The CDR3 loop spans 13 amino acids. J gave up 13 bases and V 1 base, and 5 bases lay outside the gene matches. Germline lookup yields CDR1 SGHTA and CDR2 FQGNSA. The CDR3 loop is CASSLGTGDLQFF. The CDR3 nucleotides read TGTGCCAGCAGCTTAGGGACAGGGGATCTCCAGTTCTTC.

This clonotype has a handful of counts. V is TRBV20-1 and J is TRBJ1-5; 7 positions agree with TRBD1. The V and J ends lost 4 bases and 0 bases, in that order; junction bases with no gene match: 9. The germline gives CDR1 DFQATT, CDR2 SNEGSKA (reference sequence). The CDR3 sequence is 16 residues long. The CDR3 region has the DNA TGCAGTGCTATAGCGACAGGGTCGGATAGCAATCAGCCCCAGCATTTT. Translating gives CSAIATGSDSNQPQHF.

The V call is TRBV4-1, the J call TRBJ2-7; D is perhaps TRBD2 (6 bases). Germline values: CDR1 MGHRA, CDR2 YSYEKL. With 1 base removed from V and 3 bases from J, the gap between germline ends came to 10 bases. This CDR3 has 14 residues. CDR3 residues: CASSQGRGVYEQYF. The CDR3 nucleotides are TGCGCCAGCAGCCAAGGGCGGGGCGTCTACGAGCAGTACTTC.

This clonotype has just a few counts. This rearrangement joins TRBV14 to TRBJ1-1; TRBD1 might be the D (5 bases). With 4 bases removed from V and 11 bases from J, the gap between germline ends came to 20 bases. The CDR3 spans 14 residues. In germline, CDR1 is SGHDN, CDR2 FVKESK. DNA for the CDR3: TGTGCCAGCAGCCCTTCCGGGACTCAAGTGTTGGCTTTCTTT. It codes for CASSPSGTQVLAFF.

The chain carries TRBV30 and TRBJ2-7; 9 bases match TRBD2. The CDR3 has 15 amino acids. CDR1 GTSNPN and CDR2 SVGIG come from the germline V gene (reference sequence). V gave up 0 bases and J gave up 0 bases; unmatched junction bases: 3. In nucleotides, the CDR3 is TGTGCCTGGAGTGTAAGCGGGAGGAGCTCCTACGAGCAGTACTTC. Translating it yields CAWSVSGRSSYEQYF.

The V gene is TRBV7-6, the J gene TRBJ2-5; D remains unclear. CDR1 is SGHVS and CDR2 is FNYEAQ in the germline V gene. The CDR3 extends over 13 amino acids. V lost 8 bases and J 5 bases, leaving 15 bases between the germline ends. Written as DNA, the CDR3 is TGTGCCAGCGGGGTAACCGACGTGGAGACCCAGTACTTC. It is translated as CASGVTDVETQYF. The full variable domain, rest sourced from reference TRBV7-6 and TRBJ2-5, is GAGVSQSPRYKVTKRGQDVALRCDPISGHVSLYWYRQALGQGPEFLTYFNYEAQQDKSGLPNDRFSAERPEGSISTLTIQRTEQRDSAMYRCASGVTDVETQYFGPGTRLLVL.

This clonotype was counted ten times or more. The rearrangement links TRBV6-5 to TRBJ1-6; D not certain. V lost 3 bases to trimming and J lost 10 bases, with 7 bases between them. The CDR3 extends over 12 amino acids. Looked up from germline, CDR1 is MNHEY and CDR2 is SVGAGI. In DNA form, the CDR3 reads TGTGCCAGCAGTTATAAGTCCTCACCCCTCCACTTT. This sequence encodes CASSYKSSPLHF.

The chain couples TRBV12-3 or TRBV12-4 to TRBJ2-1, with D uncertain. Trimming cost V 1 base and J 14 bases, with 12 bases left between them. The CDR3 loop spans 12 amino acids. CDR3 in DNA: TGTGCCAGCAGTTTAGGGAGTTATGGGGAGTTCTTC. Protein product: CASSLGSYGEFF.

The chain links TRBV29-1 to TRBJ2-7; D is uncertain. This CDR3 has 11 residues. V shed 3 bases and J shed 2 bases, with 5 bases lying between them. Germline lookup yields CDR1 SQVTM and CDR2 ANQGSEA. In nucleotides, the CDR3 is TGCAGCGTTGAGCTGGCCTACGAGCAGTACTTC. Protein sequence: CSVELAYEQYF.

This chain links TRBV20-1 with TRBJ1-6; D may be TRBD1 (5 bases). The germline V gene has CDR1 DFQATT and CDR2 SNEGSKA (reference sequence). This CDR3 spans 16 amino acids. Trimming cost V 6 bases and J 9 bases, with 24 bases left between them. The CDR3 region has the DNA TGCAGTGCGGGAGGGGCCGGGGGGGACCTTACTTCACCCCTCCACTTT. Translated: CSAGGAGGDLTSPLHF.

The CDR3: CASSLSRGSTYEQYV. The CDR3 DNA reads TGTGCCAGCAGCTTATCGCGGGGATCGACCTACGAGCAGTACGTC. The genes are TRBV11-2 and TRBJ2-7, with TRBD2 as a possible D gene (6 bases). This CDR3 contains 15 residues. V gave up 2 bases and J gave up 2 bases, with 13 bases separating them. From germline, CDR1 is SGHAT and CDR2 FQNNGV.

The table lists this clonotype with many counts. The chain joins TRBV7-9 to TRBJ2-1, with TRBD2 matching 9 bases. The CDR3 contains 17 residues. After removal of 5 bases from V and 2 bases from J, the junction contained 10 bases not matched to a gene. Germline values: CDR1 SEHNR, CDR2 FQNEAQ (reference sequence). The CDR3 nucleotides read TGTGCCAGCAGCCCCTATTCGTTAGCGGGGGCCTACAATGAGCAGTTCTTC. Residues: CASSPYSLAGAYNEQFF.

In its sample, this clonotype was seen many times. This rearrangement joins TRBV4-3 to TRBJ2-2, with D maybe TRBD2 (6 bases). V was cut by 0 bases and J by 6 bases, with 20 bases left in between. CDR1 and CDR2 from the germline V gene are LGHNA and YSLEER. This CDR3 has 18 residues. CDR3 sequence: CASSQDSVLAPGPGELFF. The CDR3 DNA follows: TGCGCCAGCAGCCAAGATTCCGTACTAGCCCCTGGCCCCGGGGAGCTGTTTTTT.